One and the same sample provided the 30 T cell receptor beta chains below, sequenced in a study of OX40 agonist ivuxolimab in advanced cancers. Assay used: immunoSEQ multiplex PCR; TCRdb lists only in-frame clones, some missing. The sample lists 65,000 to 90,000 clones, approximately 86% seen once, with around 0.7% in the top ten. The sequences come from CD4+ or CD8+ T cells sorted from blood, collected in a trial of the OX40 agonist ivuxolimab. All receptors come from an adult with an advanced solid tumor such as melanoma, head and neck, liver or kidney cancer.

The chain uses TRBV7-9 and TRBJ2-7; 9 bases are shared with TRBD2. V shed 5 bases, J shed 6 bases, and the junction held 5 bases outside the gene matches. The CDR3 is 13 amino acids. Looked up from germline, CDR1 is SEHNR and CDR2 is FQNEAQ (reference sequence). CDR3 bases: TGTGCCAGCAGCCCGGGACTAGCACGCGAGCAGTACTTC. Translation gives CASSPGLAREQYF.

This chain joins TRBV5-4 and TRBJ1-5; D uncertain. The CDR3 loop spans 15 amino acids. Trimming cost V 0 bases and J 0 bases, with 7 bases left between them. The germline V gene has CDR1 SGHNT and CDR2 YYREEE (reference sequence). CDR3: CASSLDRSSNQPQHF. In DNA, the CDR3 is TGTGCCAGCAGCTTGGATAGGTCTAGCAATCAGCCCCAGCATTTT.

The J gene is TRBJ2-3, the V gene TRBV19; a possible D gene is TRBD1 (7 bases). Germline-derived CDR1 and CDR2 are LNHDA and SQIVND (reference sequence). The V and J ends lost 5 bases and 8 bases respectively, with 11 bases between them. The CDR3 runs 12 residues. This CDR3 reads CASSHRGGTQYF. CDR3 DNA sequence: TGTGCCAGTAGTCACAGGGGAGGTACGCAGTATTTT.

V gene TRBV28 combines with J gene TRBJ1-2; maybe TRBD1 (5 bases). The germline CDR1 and CDR2 sequences are MDHEN and SYDVKM. The CDR3 has 14 residues. V was cut by 1 base and J by 14 bases, with 20 bases left in between. CDR3 bases: TGTGCCAGCAGTTTATCCCGGGGTCAGGGTGGTTCGACCTTC. Translating it yields CASSLSRGQGGSTF.

The V gene is TRBV19, the J gene TRBJ1-2, with a weak D call TRBD1 (5 bases). The CDR3 consists of 14 residues. From germline, CDR1 is LNHDA and CDR2 SQIVND (reference sequence). The germline V and J ends were trimmed by 3 bases and 4 bases, with 12 bases remaining between them. The CDR3 is CASSIQGGFYGYTF. CDR3 nucleotide sequence: TGTGCCAGTAGTATCCAGGGAGGGTTCTATGGCTACACCTTC.

The V and J genes are TRBV5-1 and TRBJ1-1, with 7 bases fitting TRBD1. The CDR3 runs to 17 residues. Germline CDR1 is SGHRS and CDR2 is YFSETQ. V lost 6 bases and J lost 0; bases outside the gene matches: 14. The CDR3 DNA sequence: TGCGCCAGCAACTCGGGACAGCTTACTTCTTTGAACACTGAAGCTTTCTTT. This translates into CASNSGQLTSLNTEAFF.

This clone was seen only once. The chain combines TRBV4-2 with TRBJ2-1; 14 nucleotides agree with TRBD2. CDR3 length: 17 amino acids. Trimming cost V 4 bases and J 1 base; bases outside gene matches: 3. Germline V CDR1 and CDR2: LGHNA, YNFKEQ. CDR3 sequence: CASSRGTSGSSYNEQFF. Here the CDR3 DNA reads TGTGCCAGCAGCCGTGGGACTAGCGGGAGTTCCTACAATGAGCAGTTCTTC.

As for this clone: Relative to the germline gene, one junction end is altered; a read error may explain this. This rearrangement joins TRBV28 to TRBJ2-7, with TRBD1 as a possible D gene (6 bases). The germline V gene has CDR1 MDHEN and CDR2 SYDVKM. The CDR3 covers 11 residues. CDR3 protein: CVSRGPYEQYF. DNA of the CDR3: TGTGTCAGCAGGGGCCCCTACGAGCAGTACTTC.

CDR3 residues: CASTTDRGQETQYF. In DNA form, the CDR3 reads TGCGCCAGCACGACCGACAGGGGGCAAGAGACCCAGTACTTC. J is TRBJ2-5 and V is TRBV5-1; the match to TRBD1 covers 9 bases. The CDR3 length is 14 residues. V was clipped by 6 bases and J by 2 bases; unmatched bases: 5. Germline V CDR1 and CDR2: SGHRS, YFSETQ.

The rearrangement uses TRBV7-9 and TRBJ2-7, with TRBD2 matching over 12 bases. The germline CDR1 and CDR2 sequences are SEHNR and FQNEAQ (reference sequence). The CDR3 consists of 14 residues. V dropped 5 bases and J dropped 3; count of bases not matched to a gene: 2. CDR3 sequence (DNA): TGTGCCAGCAGCACGACTAGCGGGAGCTACGAGCAGTACTTC. Residues: CASSTTSGSYEQYF.

The V call is TRBV28, the J call TRBJ1-1, with D unclear. CDR1 is MDHEN and CDR2 is SYDVKM in the germline V gene. This CDR3 spans 14 amino acids. The V and J ends lost 5 bases and 0 bases respectively, with 10 bases between them. The CDR3 sequence: CASSPTSMNTEAFF. DNA of the CDR3: TGTGCCAGCAGTCCCACGTCTATGAACACTGAAGCTTTCTTT.

V gene TRBV27 combines with J gene TRBJ1-1, with D possibly being TRBD1 (6 bases). This CDR3 has 16 residues. The germline V and J ends were trimmed by 3 bases and 4 bases, with 18 bases remaining between them. Germline values: CDR1 MNHEY, CDR2 SMNVEV (reference sequence). CDR3 in DNA: TGTGCCAGCAGTTTCTCGACGGGGGGGGGCATCACTGAAGCTTTCTTT. It yields the protein CASSFSTGGGITEAFF.

This chain connects TRBV9 to TRBJ2-3, with 7 bases identical to TRBD2. V lost 3 bases and J lost 1; bases outside the gene matches: 5. Germline-derived CDR1 and CDR2 are SGDLS and YYNGEE. This CDR3 comprises 15 residues. The CDR3 nucleotides are TGTGCCAGCAGCGCGCTAGCGGACCGCACAGATACGCAGTATTTT. Translating gives CASSALADRTDTQYF.

This chain connects TRBV10-3 to TRBJ2-3, with D unresolved. The germline V and J ends were trimmed by 10 bases and 6 bases, with 20 bases remaining between them. The CDR3 sequence is 14 residues long. CDR1 is ENHRY, CDR2 SYGVKD, per germline. This chain's CDR3 is CATREAVVMDTQYF. The CDR3 nucleotides are TGTGCCACCAGAGAGGCGGTTGTGATGGATACGCAGTATTTT.

The V gene is TRBV5-1, the J gene TRBJ1-1, with a tentative D call TRBD1 (6 bases). The CDR3 runs 14 residues. CDR1 and CDR2 (germline): SGHRS, YFSETQ. Between the trimmed V and J ends, which lost 4 bases and 1 base, there was a span of 11 bases. CDR3 nucleotide sequence: TGCGCCAGCAGCACCGGGACACAGAACACTGAAGCTTTCTTT. It codes for CASSTGTQNTEAFF.

The V and J genes are TRBV6-1 and TRBJ1-5; D unclear. Germline V gene sequence: CDR1 MNHNS, CDR2 SASEGT. The CDR3 is 14 amino acids. V lost 4 bases and J 5 bases, leaving 12 bases between the germline ends. Here the CDR3 reads CASSVTATDQPQHF. The DNA for the CDR3 is TGTGCCAGCAGTGTAACAGCAACGGATCAGCCCCAGCATTTT.

This clone was recorded once. This chain connects TRBV5-1 to TRBJ2-5; D uncertain. V lost 0 bases, J lost 1 base, and 7 bases lay in between. Germline CDR1 reads SGHRS; CDR2 reads YFSETQ. This CDR3 has 14 residues. The CDR3 DNA is TGCGCCAGCAGCTTGGTGTCAGTCCAAGAGACCCAGTACTTC. This gives the protein CASSLVSVQETQYF.

The chain links TRBV6-6 to TRBJ1-2; perhaps TRBD1 as D (5 bases). The V end lost 6 bases, the J end lost 1 base, and 9 bases lay between the germline ends. In germline, CDR1 is MNHNY, CDR2 SVGAGI (reference sequence). This CDR3 has 13 residues. In DNA form, the CDR3 reads TGTGCCAGCAGCAGGGACGGTAACTATGGCTACACCTTC. It yields the protein CASSRDGNYGYTF.

This CDR3 reads CASSSTATSYNEQFF. The CDR3 coding sequence is TGTGCCAGCAGCTCGACAGCCACTTCCTACAATGAGCAGTTCTTC. The chain has TRBV5-4 and TRBJ2-1, with D possibly matching TRBD1 (5 bases). The CDR3 length is 15 residues. Germline V lookup: CDR1 SGHNT, CDR2 YYREEE (reference sequence). Trimming removed 3 bases from V and 1 base from J, with 11 bases in between.

This sequence joins TRBV9 and TRBJ2-5, with 11 nucleotides matching TRBD2. This CDR3 spans 17 amino acids. J lost 4 bases, V lost 0 bases, and 8 bases had no gene match. The germline V gene has CDR1 SGDLS and CDR2 YYNGEE. As DNA, the CDR3 is TGTGCCAGCAGCGTAGGTGATAGCGGGGGGGCCAGAGAGACCCAGTACTTC. Its translation: CASSVGDSGGARETQYF.

The gene calls are TRBV6-5 and TRBJ2-7; no definite D call. The V gene's germline CDR1 is MNHEY and CDR2 SVGAGI. V was cut by 7 bases and J by 2 bases, with 15 bases left in between. The CDR3 sequence is 14 residues long. Here the CDR3 DNA reads TGTGCCAGCAAAGCTGCCCGGTCGACCTACGAGCAGTACTTC. This sequence encodes CASKAARSTYEQYF.

As concerns this clone: The junction does not match germline at one end; this may be a read error. This chain joins TRBV5-1 and TRBJ2-6; D is possibly TRBD2 (6 bases). Germline V CDR1 and CDR2: SGHRS, YFSETQ. This CDR3 contains 16 residues. This CDR3 reads CASSLAEGSVANVLTF. For the CDR3, the DNA is TGCGCCAGCAGCTTGGCGGAGGGCTCTGTGGCCAACGTCCTGACTTTC.

The V and J genes are TRBV7-9 and TRBJ1-4; TRBD1 matches 10 bases. CDR3 length equals 16 residues. With 1 base clipped from V and 7 bases from J, the junction kept 6 bases outside the gene matches. Germline assignment: CDR1 SEHNR and CDR2 FQNEAQ (reference sequence). CDR3: CASSLDGGQGSEKLFF. CDR3 sequence (DNA): TGTGCCAGCAGCTTAGATGGGGGACAGGGGAGTGAAAAACTGTTTTTT.

This clone was seen ten or more times. J is TRBJ2-1 and V is TRBV19; 9 bases match TRBD1. Germline CDR1 is LNHDA and CDR2 is SQIVND (reference sequence). After removal of 3 bases from V and 8 bases from J, the junction contained 8 bases not matched to a gene. This CDR3 region has 15 residues. The CDR3 loop reads CASSMSGQGSYEQFF. CDR3 nucleotides: TGTGCCAGTAGTATGAGTGGACAGGGGTCGTATGAGCAGTTCTTC. Full variable domain (outside the CDR3, taken from reference TRBV19 and TRBJ2-1): DGGITQSPKYLFRKEGQNVTLSCEQNLNHDAMYWYRQDPGQGLRLIYYSQIVNDFQKGDIAEGYSVSREKKESFPLTVTSAQKNPTAFYLCASSMSGQGSYEQFFGPGTRLTVL.

The chain has TRBV4-1 and TRBJ1-1; D might be TRBD1 (5 bases). This CDR3 has 14 residues. V lost 0 bases and J 7 bases, leaving 12 bases between the germline ends. Germline assignment: CDR1 MGHRA and CDR2 YSYEKL. CDR3 sequence reads: CASSQDPGRDEAFF. Here the CDR3 DNA reads TGCGCCAGCAGCCAAGATCCAGGGCGAGATGAAGCTTTCTTT.

This CDR3 is CASSLAGTVNEKLFF. The DNA for the CDR3 is TGTGCCAGCAGTTTAGCCGGGACAGTTAATGAAAAACTGTTTTTT. This chain joins TRBV6-6 and TRBJ1-4, with TRBD1 matching over 7 bases. CDR3 length: 15 residues. Germline V gene lookup returns CDR1 MNHNY and CDR2 SVGAGI (reference sequence). V was pared by 4 bases and J by 4 bases, with 6 bases of the junction left unmatched.

This chain's CDR3 is CASSQTGSAGNTIYF. DNA of the CDR3: TGCGCCAGCAGCCAAACAGGGAGCGCTGGAAACACCATATATTTT. V gene TRBV4-1 combines with J gene TRBJ1-3; a weak D match, TRBD1 (6 bases). There are 15 residues in the CDR3. In germline, CDR1 is MGHRA, CDR2 YSYEKL. Trimming stripped 2 bases from V and 2 bases from J, with 10 bases between.

This clone occurred a few times. This rearrangement joins TRBV19 to TRBJ1-1; D gene unclear. The CDR3 is 12 amino acids. Trimming cost V 8 bases and J 4 bases, with 11 bases left between them. In germline, CDR1 is LNHDA, CDR2 SQIVND (reference sequence). The CDR3 DNA sequence: TGTGCCAGTGGCGGTGGGAGCACTGAAGCTTTCTTT. Translated: CASGGGSTEAFF.

This rearrangement joins TRBV9 to TRBJ1-6; the match to TRBD1 covers 7 bases. The CDR3 extends over 15 amino acids. From germline, CDR1 is SGDLS and CDR2 YYNGEE. V dropped 0 bases and J dropped 6; count of bases not matched to a gene: 3. CDR3 sequence: CASSVVGTANSPLHF. The CDR3 DNA is TGTGCCAGCAGCGTAGTTGGGACAGCTAATTCACCCCTCCACTTT.

This chain connects TRBV7-2 to TRBJ1-2, with 9 positions matching TRBD1. From germline, CDR1 is SGHTA and CDR2 FQGNSA. J lost 9 bases, V lost 6 bases, and 8 bases had no gene match. This CDR3 is built from 13 residues. In DNA, the CDR3 is TGTGCCAGCAGAACAGGGGGCCCGGAGAGCTACACCTTC. It encodes CASRTGGPESYTF.